This entry concerns a single TCR beta chain. The assay was immunoSEQ multiplex PCR, and TCRdb's table has in-frame clones only and misses some. The table shows 100,000 to 150,000 clones, with around 92% occurring only once. These data originate in a study of control samples from healthy donors and cancer patients. The CDR3 length is 16 residues. The germline gives CDR1 SGHTA, CDR2 FQGNSA. V dropped 3 bases and J dropped 6; count of bases not matched to a gene: 3. Sequences were obtained from PBMCs. This TCR derives from an elderly man with head and neck cancer. The rearrangement uses TRBV7-2 and TRBJ1-6; 12 nucleotides align to TRBD1. CDR3 region: CASSLGQGAPNSPLHF. Here the CDR3 DNA reads TGTGCCAGCAGCTTGGGACAGGGGGCTCCTAATTCACCCCTCCACTTT.